These 29 T cell receptor beta chains were all obtained from the same sample, sequenced in a study of T cell responses to AZD1222 COVID-19 vaccine. Clones were read by immunoSEQ multiplex PCR, and TCRdb kept only the in-frame ones, dropping some. The sample lists fewer than 35,000 clones, approximately 90% occurring once. The sequenced sample was peripheral blood, obtained on day 0 of AZD1222 vaccination. All receptors derive from an adult in good health.

The chain couples TRBV6-1 to TRBJ1-5, with 7 bases identical to TRBD1. The J segment lost 0 bases and the V segment lost 3 bases, leaving 5 bases of the junction unmatched. Germline CDR1 and CDR2: MNHNS and SASEGT. The CDR3 runs 16 residues. DNA of the CDR3: TGTGCCAGCAGTGATGCAGGGGGATTTAGCAATCAGCCCCAGCATTTT. Translating gives CASSDAGGFSNQPQHF.

This CDR3 is CASSTHSGGPADTQYF. Here the CDR3 DNA reads TGTGCCAGTAGTACGCATAGCGGGGGGCCCGCAGATACGCAGTATTTT. The rearrangement uses TRBV19 and TRBJ2-3; 10 bases agree with TRBD2. The trim removed 4 bases at V and 4 bases at J, leaving 8 bases unmatched. The CDR3 spans 16 residues. Germline values: CDR1 LNHDA, CDR2 SQIVND (reference sequence).

The chain combines TRBV29-1 with TRBJ1-4; D unresolved. This CDR3 region has 13 residues. Trimming took 7 bases from V and 0 from J, leaving 9 bases between them. Looked up from germline, CDR1 is SQVTM and CDR2 is ANQGSEA. CDR3 bases: TGCAGCGCCCATGGGGCAACTAATGAAAAACTGTTTTTT. This codes for CSAHGATNEKLFF.

This rearrangement joins TRBV30 to TRBJ1-2, with TRBD1 matching over 7 bases. CDR1 and CDR2 from the germline V gene are GTSNPN and SVGIG (reference sequence). The junction had 9 bases not matched to a gene; V was cut back by 0 bases and J by 5 bases. CDR3 length equals 15 residues. CDR3 nucleotides: TGTGCCTGGAGTGTATACCGGGACAGCCCTTATGGCTACACCTTC. Its translation is CAWSVYRDSPYGYTF.

The rearrangement joins TRBV4-2 to TRBJ1-3, with D tentatively TRBD1 (5 bases). CDR1 LGHNA and CDR2 YNFKEQ come from the germline V gene. Between the trimmed V and J ends, which lost 1 base and 0 bases, there was a span of 19 bases. This CDR3 is 19 amino acids long. The chain's CDR3 is CASSQGGGGRPISGNTIYF. In DNA, the CDR3 is TGTGCCAGCAGCCAAGGGGGCGGAGGCAGGCCGATCTCTGGAAACACCATATATTTT.

A few counts support this clone. The same CDR3 is also encoded by other DNA sequences in this sample. The rearrangement links TRBV6-5 to TRBJ1-5; TRBD1 matches 10 bases. Germline V lookup: CDR1 MNHEY, CDR2 SVGAGI. The CDR3 extends over 15 amino acids. With 6 bases clipped from V and 4 bases from J, the junction kept 6 bases outside the gene matches. The CDR3 protein is CASRRQGAGNQPQHF. The CDR3 region has the DNA TGTGCCAGCAGGCGACAGGGGGCTGGTAATCAGCCCCAGCATTTT.

The V and J genes are TRBV5-1 and TRBJ2-7, with D possibly TRBD1 on 6 matching bases. Germline V lookup: CDR1 SGHRS, CDR2 YFSETQ. The CDR3 length is 12 residues. Trimming cost V 5 bases and J 9 bases, with 15 bases left between them. CDR3 sequence reads: CASSPGVGGQYF. CDR3 in DNA: TGCGCCAGCAGTCCAGGGGTTGGAGGGCAGTACTTC.

The J gene is TRBJ1-1, the V gene TRBV6-5, with D possibly being TRBD1 (6 bases). Germline V gives CDR1 MNHEY, CDR2 SVGAGI. The CDR3 loop spans 14 amino acids. Trimming pared 6 bases from V and 4 bases from J, leaving 15 bases between. The CDR3 is CASRSGDMSTEAFF. DNA for the CDR3: TGTGCCAGCAGGTCCGGGGACATGAGCACTGAAGCTTTCTTT.

This clone occurred once. The chain is built from TRBV5-4 and TRBJ2-1; the D gene is possibly TRBD2 (6 bases). Trimming shortened V by 9 bases and J by 7 bases, and 20 bases separated the two germline ends. The germline V gene encodes CDR1 SGHNT and CDR2 YYREEE (reference sequence). There are 14 residues in the CDR3. The CDR3 bases are TGTGCCATCTCTAAGGGCGGGGAAAAAAATGAGCAGTTCTTC. Its protein is CAISKGGEKNEQFF.

V and J are TRBV2 and TRBJ2-5; maybe TRBD2 (6 bases). V lost 5 bases and J 5 bases, leaving 18 bases between the germline ends. The V gene's germline CDR1 is SNHLY and CDR2 FYNNEI. This CDR3 has 15 residues. The CDR3 nucleotides read TGTGCCAGCAGTCCCGCCCGCGGGACTGTCGAGACCCAGTACTTC. This sequence encodes CASSPARGTVETQYF.

The gene calls are TRBV7-2 and TRBJ1-3; 8 bases are a match to TRBD1. Germline CDR1 reads SGHTA; CDR2 reads FQGNSA. With 8 bases clipped from V and 1 base from J, the junction kept 7 bases outside the gene matches. This CDR3 contains 15 residues. The CDR3 nucleotides read TGTGCCAGCTCCGGACAGGGTGGATCTGGAAACACCATATATTTT. It is translated as CASSGQGGSGNTIYF.

The chain employs TRBV6-6 and TRBJ2-7; 8 bases map to TRBD1. V dropped 4 bases and J dropped 6; count of bases not matched to a gene: 8. CDR1 MNHNY and CDR2 SVGAGI come from the germline V gene (reference sequence). The CDR3 extends over 14 amino acids. The CDR3 here is CASSFPSTGGEQYF. CDR3 sequence (DNA): TGTGCCAGCAGTTTCCCGTCAACAGGGGGCGAGCAGTACTTC.

The chain carries TRBV28 and TRBJ1-2, with 7 bases fitting TRBD1. The V gene's germline CDR1 is MDHEN and CDR2 SYDVKM. The CDR3 has 13 amino acids. With V trimmed by 5 bases and J by 8 bases, 8 bases remained unmatched. The CDR3 sequence: CASSPQTGKGYTF. In DNA form, the CDR3 reads TGTGCCAGCAGTCCGCAGACAGGGAAAGGCTACACCTTC.

This clone was seen only a few times. V is TRBV19 and J is TRBJ2-7; D is unresolved. Between the trimmed V and J ends, which lost 9 bases and 1 base, there was a span of 13 bases. The length of the CDR3 is 13 residues. Germline CDR1 and CDR2: LNHDA and SQIVND (reference sequence). CDR3 DNA: TGTGCCAGCTCCGTGACGGATTCCTACGAGCAGTACTTC. Residues: CASSVTDSYEQYF.

The CDR3 sequence: CASSQTGGSIYEQYF. The CDR3 DNA is TGTGCCAGCAGCCAAACCGGGGGGTCGATCTACGAGCAGTACTTC. The J gene is TRBJ2-7, the V gene TRBV14, with 7 bases aligning to TRBD2. Germline V gene data show CDR1 as SGHDN and CDR2 as FVKESK. The CDR3 runs 15 residues. Losses at the gene ends were 2 bases for V and 3 bases for J; bases not matched to a gene: 7.

The chain is built from TRBV10-1 and TRBJ2-7; D unclear. CDR1 and CDR2 from the germline V gene are WNHNN and SYGVQD (reference sequence). V lost 6 bases and J 0 bases, leaving 21 bases between the germline ends. There are 17 residues in the CDR3. The CDR3 region is CASSQQAISITSYEQYF. CDR3 nucleotide sequence: TGCGCCAGCAGCCAACAAGCGATAAGTATTACCTCCTACGAGCAGTACTTC.

The chain uses TRBV7-6 and TRBJ2-2; maybe TRBD2 (5 bases). V dropped 0 bases and J dropped 1 base, with 6 bases sitting between them. Per the germline V gene, CDR1 is SGHVS and CDR2 is FNYEAQ. This CDR3 has 15 residues. The CDR3 nucleotides are TGTGCCAGCAGCTTAGCCGGGATGAACACCGGGGAGCTGTTTTTT. The encoded protein is CASSLAGMNTGELFF.

The gene calls are TRBV2 and TRBJ1-1; 8 nucleotides line up with TRBD1. Germline CDR1 reads SNHLY; CDR2 reads FYNNEI. The V segment lost 2 bases and the J segment 3 bases; nucleotides outside the gene matches: 11. The CDR3 runs 17 residues. CDR3 region: CASSEIRPGGGDTEAFF. CDR3 DNA: TGTGCCAGCAGTGAAATTCGGCCAGGGGGCGGGGACACTGAAGCTTTCTTT.

The chain recombines TRBV5-4 with TRBJ2-1; D is uncertain. The V gene's germline CDR1 is SGHNT and CDR2 YYREEE (reference sequence). The V gene lost 4 bases and the J gene lost 5 bases, with 10 bases spanning the gap. The CDR3 is 13 residues long. Here the CDR3 reads CASSLDEDNEQFF. The CDR3 DNA is TGTGCCAGCAGCCTGGACGAGGACAATGAGCAGTTCTTC.

The rearrangement joins TRBV4-2 to TRBJ2-7; no reliable D call. Between the trimmed V and J ends, which lost 1 base and 0 bases, there was a span of 7 bases. CDR1 and CDR2 (germline): LGHNA, YNFKEQ. The CDR3 runs to 14 residues. The CDR3 DNA is TGTGCCAGCAGCCAAGCTAAGAGCTCCTACGAGCAGTACTTC. This encodes CASSQAKSSYEQYF.

The chain recombines TRBV6-2 or TRBV6-3 with TRBJ2-5; TRBD2 agrees at 7 bases. This CDR3 spans 17 amino acids. Germline CDR1 reads MNHEY; CDR2 reads SVGEGT. The V and J ends lost 2 bases and 3 bases, in that order; junction bases with no gene match: 12. CDR3 nucleotide sequence: TGTGCCAGCAGTTACCCCCTGGGGGGAGGGAGAAAAGAGACCCAGTACTTC. Translation: CASSYPLGGGRKETQYF.

This clone was counted once. The rearrangement uses TRBV30 and TRBJ1-2; 9 bases are a match to TRBD1. The CDR3 runs 14 residues. Germline CDR1 is GTSNPN and CDR2 is SVGIG (reference sequence). Trimming cost V 3 bases and J 6 bases; bases outside gene matches: 8. The CDR3 DNA reads as TGTGCCTGGAGACCCTCCGGGACAGGGCATGGCTACACCTTC. Protein product: CAWRPSGTGHGYTF.

The rearrangement joins TRBV10-3 to TRBJ1-5; D is unresolved. V lost 0 bases to trimming and J lost 3 bases, with 9 bases between them. Germline CDR1 and CDR2: ENHRY and SYGVKD. The length of the CDR3 is 15 residues. This CDR3 is CAISESRTFNQPQHF. CDR3 nucleotide sequence: TGTGCCATCAGTGAGTCAAGGACCTTCAATCAGCCCCAGCATTTT.

This clone has more than one count but fewer than ten. This chain links TRBV5-1 with TRBJ2-7; 7 bases align to TRBD1. The V gene end was trimmed by 6 bases and the J gene end by 2 bases; junction bases not matched to a gene: 5. This CDR3 has 13 residues. The germline gives CDR1 SGHRS, CDR2 YFSETQ. The CDR3 here is CASTGTEAYEQYF. CDR3 nucleotides: TGCGCCAGCACTGGGACAGAGGCCTACGAGCAGTACTTC. The full variable domain, in which reference TRBV5-1 and TRBJ2-7 provide the parts outside the CDR3, is KAGVTQTPRYLIKTRGQQVTLSCSPISGHRSVSWYQQTPGQGLQFLFEYFSETQRNKGNFPGRFSGRQFSNSRSEMNVSTLELGDSALYLCASTGTEAYEQYFGPGTRLTVT.

V usage is TRBV5-1 and J usage is TRBJ2-7; TRBD1 agrees at 7 bases. This CDR3 has 18 residues. Trimming at V came to 0 bases and at J to 5 bases, leaving 17 bases not matched to a gene. Germline assignment: CDR1 SGHRS and CDR2 YFSETQ. CDR3 nucleotides: TGCGCCAGCAGCTTGGCCGGAGACAGGGCGGCGGTTCCGCACGAGCAGTACTTC. It codes for CASSLAGDRAAVPHEQYF.

The chain carries TRBV19 and TRBJ2-1; 8 bases are a match to TRBD2. Germline lookup yields CDR1 LNHDA and CDR2 SQIVND (reference sequence). Trimming took 3 bases from V and 6 from J; bases not matched to a gene: 1. The CDR3 covers 13 residues. The CDR3 protein is CASSIRGGNEQFF. DNA for the CDR3: TGTGCCAGTAGTATTCGGGGGGGCAATGAGCAGTTCTTC.

The V call is TRBV10-3, the J call TRBJ2-1, with D maybe TRBD1 (6 bases). Germline V gene sequence: CDR1 ENHRY, CDR2 SYGVKD. V lost 7 bases, J lost 7 bases, and 23 bases lay in between. This CDR3 spans 16 amino acids. The CDR3 coding sequence is TGTGCCATCAACCCTCTTGGGGCAGGGGCTTGGAATGAGCAGTTCTTC. It codes for CAINPLGAGAWNEQFF.

V usage is TRBV6-2 or TRBV6-3 and J usage is TRBJ2-3; D perhaps matches TRBD2 (5 bases). The CDR3 has 16 amino acids. Deletions cut 0 bases from V and 0 bases from J, with 10 bases between. Germline-derived CDR1 and CDR2 are MNHEY and SVGEGT. This chain's CDR3 is CASSYSSVPSTDTQYF. CDR3 DNA sequence: TGTGCCAGCAGTTACTCTAGCGTACCTAGCACAGATACGCAGTATTTT.

V and J are TRBV10-2 and TRBJ1-6; 9 nucleotides line up with TRBD1. The V gene end was trimmed by 7 bases and the J gene end by 5 bases; junction bases not matched to a gene: 3. The CDR3 is 14 amino acids. Germline assignment: CDR1 WSHSY and CDR2 SAAADI. The CDR3 spells CASTGTGNNSPLHF. The CDR3 coding sequence is TGCGCCAGCACCGGGACAGGGAATAATTCACCCCTCCACTTT.